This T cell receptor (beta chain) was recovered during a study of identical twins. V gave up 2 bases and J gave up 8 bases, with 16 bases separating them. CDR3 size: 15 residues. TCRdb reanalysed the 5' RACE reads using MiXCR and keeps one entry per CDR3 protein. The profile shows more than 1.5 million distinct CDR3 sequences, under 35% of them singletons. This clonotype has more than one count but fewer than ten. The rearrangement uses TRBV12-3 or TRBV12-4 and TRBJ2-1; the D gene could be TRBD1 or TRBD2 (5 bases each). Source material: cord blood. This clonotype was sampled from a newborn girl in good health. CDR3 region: CASSLMVWGSDEQFF. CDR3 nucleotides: TGTGCCAGCAGTTTAATGGTTTGGGGGTCTGATGAGCAGTTCTTC.